One sample yielded the 8 T cell receptor beta chains listed below, sequenced in a study of spatial heterogeneity in lung cancer (dated by TCRdb to about 2019). In light of the paper, this sample's time point label describes: sample taken at primary tumor resection. Without any cell sorting, TCR sequencing was performed on whole RNA extracted either from tumor and nontumor lung tissue or from cryopreserved PBMC samples. Libraries were constructed by 5' RACE. Sequencing relied on a NextSeq 500. TCRdb trimmed public reads at Q25 via fastp, called clones via MiXCR and kept in-frame beta chains. Rows merge per CDR3 protein into single entries with the most common DNA and genes. Recorded for this sample are around 40,000 distinct CDR3 sequences; approximately 6.3% of them occurred a single time. Around 10% of the sample lies in the top ten. Sample: PBMCs, taken at surgery. These receptor sequences come from a male donor with early-stage non-small cell lung cancer.

V is TRBV19 and J is TRBJ1-5; 7 nucleotides align to TRBD1. The CDR3 loop spans 14 amino acids. J gave up 4 bases and V 2 bases, and 2 bases lay outside the gene matches. Germline CDR1 LNHDA, CDR2 SQIVND (reference sequence). CDR3 DNA sequence: TGTGCCAGTAGTATACTGACAGGGAATCAGCCCCAGCATTTT. Encoded protein: CASSILTGNQPQHF.

Only one count was recorded for this clonotype. The rearrangement links TRBV7-9 to TRBJ1-2, with 8 nucleotides matching TRBD1. This CDR3 spans 13 amino acids. The germline CDR1 and CDR2 sequences are SEHNR and FQNEAQ (reference sequence). The ends lost 5 bases at V and 4 bases at J; junction bases unmatched: 3. The DNA for the CDR3 is TGTGCCAGCAGCGCGCAGGGGGCCTATGGCTACACCTTC. It is translated as CASSAQGAYGYTF.

This clonotype was observed many times. V is TRBV6-1 and J is TRBJ2-7; D is possibly TRBD1 (6 bases). Germline lookup yields CDR1 MNHNS and CDR2 SASEGT. Trimming removed 4 bases from V and 5 bases from J, with 18 bases in between. The CDR3 spans 15 residues. CDR3 nucleotide sequence: TGTGCCAGCAGTGTCCAACTTACAGGGTTCGACGAGCAGTACTTC. This codes for CASSVQLTGFDEQYF.

V is TRBV5-5 and J is TRBJ1-5; D call uncertain. The germline V and J ends were trimmed by 0 bases and 4 bases, with 5 bases remaining between them. Germline V gene data show CDR1 as SGHKS and CDR2 as YYEKEE (reference sequence). The CDR3 spans 13 residues. CDR3 sequence (DNA): TGTGCCAGCAGCTTGGTGTTAAATCAGCCCCAGCATTTT. This codes for CASSLVLNQPQHF.

This clonotype was seen ten or more times. V gene TRBV4-3 combines with J gene TRBJ2-7, with 8 bases that match TRBD1. After removal of 1 base from V and 2 bases from J, the junction contained 10 bases not matched to a gene. The CDR3 spans 17 residues. From germline, CDR1 is LGHNA and CDR2 YSLEER. CDR3 sequence reads: CASSQARTGIRPYEQYF. For the CDR3, the DNA is TGCGCCAGCAGCCAAGCCCGGACAGGGATCCGTCCCTACGAGCAGTACTTC.

This clonotype was seen a few times. The V call is TRBV5-6, the J call TRBJ2-2; tentatively, D is TRBD2 (5 bases). The CDR3 is made up of 14 amino acids. V was clipped by 2 bases and J by 5 bases, with 10 bases between them. Germline CDR1 reads SGHDT; CDR2 reads YYEEEE. The CDR3 reads CASSFPGRTGELFF. Here the CDR3 DNA reads TGTGCCAGCAGCTTCCCGGGAAGGACCGGGGAGCTGTTTTTT. The full variable domain, rest sourced from reference TRBV5-6 and TRBJ2-2, is DAGVTQSPTHLIKTRGQQVTLRCSPKSGHDTVSWYQQALGQGPQFIFQYYEEEERQRGNFPDRFSGHQFPNYSSELNVNALLLGDSALYLCASSFPGRTGELFFGEGSRLTVL.

A remark on this clonotype: Possible read error: a much larger clone is one base away. The chain recombines TRBV2 with TRBJ1-1; D unresolved. The CDR3 spans 14 residues. V was pared by 2 bases and J by 1 base, with 8 bases between. CDR1 is SNHLY, CDR2 FYNNEI, per germline. CDR3 protein: CASSEKGRNTEAFF. In DNA, the CDR3 is TGTGCCAGCAGTGAAAAAGGGAGGAACACTGAAGCTTTCTTT.

V gene TRBV7-9 combines with J gene TRBJ1-1; D is perhaps TRBD1 (6 bases). Trimming pared 5 bases from V and 1 base from J, leaving 14 bases between. The V gene's germline CDR1 is SEHNR and CDR2 FQNEAQ (reference sequence). The CDR3 length is 15 residues. CDR3 in DNA: TGTGCCAGCAGCCCACCGGGGGGGCCGAACACTGAAGCTTTCTTT. Translation: CASSPPGGPNTEAFF.